The entry below gives a single T cell receptor (beta chain) sequence along with its context. Here immunoSEQ multiplex PCR was the method, and the copy in TCRdb shows in-frame clones only, minus some. The sample contains 980,000 or so clones, more than 75% of which appear only once. These data come from a study of shared clonotypes between healthy human individuals. Germline V lookup: CDR1 MDHEN, CDR2 SYDVKM. The V gene lost 5 bases and the J gene lost 7 bases, with 15 bases spanning the gap. The CDR3 consists of 14 residues. The chain has TRBV28 and TRBJ1-5, with D uncertain. The sequenced sample consisted of memory CD4+ T cells sorted from blood. Regarding subset: CD45RA-negative fraction. The clonotype was recovered from a man aged 18 to 35 in good health. CDR3 sequence (DNA): TGTGCCAGCAGTGCCCTGCGGGTTGGCCAGCCCCAGCATTTT. This encodes CASSALRVGQPQHF.